The 26 T cell receptor beta chains in this list originate from one sample, sequenced in a study of T cell responses to AZD1222 COVID-19 vaccine. TCRdb's table, derived via immunoSEQ multiplex PCR, lists solely in-frame clones and lacks some. The sample holds about 130,000 clones; roughly nine tenths are singletons and the top ten take roughly 3.9%. The input for sequencing was peripheral blood, taken on day 0 of AZD1222 vaccination. All receptors derive from an adult in good health.

The V and J genes are TRBV28 and TRBJ2-1; D possibly corresponds to TRBD2 (7 bases). Germline V CDR1 and CDR2: MDHEN, SYDVKM. Trimming left V 2 bases short and J 10 bases short, with 21 bases between. The CDR3 has 16 residues. The CDR3 here is CASSLILLGGVQEQFF. The CDR3 nucleotides are TGTGCCAGCAGTTTAATCTTGTTAGGGGGGGTACAGGAGCAGTTCTTC.

The rearrangement links TRBV5-4 to TRBJ2-3, with 10 bases that match TRBD1. Looked up from germline, CDR1 is SGHNT and CDR2 is YYREEE (reference sequence). Germline trimming cut 4 bases from V and 1 base from J; bases unmatched to any gene: 9. The CDR3 has 17 amino acids. CDR3 sequence: CASSPGTGEFGTDTQYF. The CDR3 DNA reads TGTGCCAGCAGCCCAGGGACAGGGGAATTTGGCACAGATACGCAGTATTTT.

This clone has only one observation. CDR3 DNA sequence: TGCGCCAGCAGCCAAGATCGAGGGGCTGGGGAAAAACTGTTTTTT. It translates to CASSQDRGAGEKLFF. V usage is TRBV4-3 and J usage is TRBJ1-4; a weak D match, TRBD1 (5 bases). The CDR3 has 15 amino acids. Trimming shortened V by 0 bases and J by 8 bases, and 13 bases separated the two germline ends. The germline CDR1 and CDR2 sequences are LGHNA and YSLEER.

This chain connects TRBV3-1 (or the pseudogene TRBV3-2) to TRBJ1-5; a weak D match, TRBD1 (5 bases). Germline lookup yields CDR1 LGHDT and CDR2 YNNKEL (reference sequence). Trimming shortened V by 4 bases and J by 5 bases, and 12 bases separated the two germline ends. The CDR3 covers 14 residues. As DNA, the CDR3 is TGTGCCAGCAGCCCCGGGACGGCCGATCAGCCCCAGCATTTT. It codes for CASSPGTADQPQHF.

The rearrangement joins TRBV9 to TRBJ1-6; D gene uncertain. CDR3 length: 14 amino acids. From germline, CDR1 is SGDLS and CDR2 YYNGEE. The ends were cut back, 5 bases at V and 7 bases at J, with 13 bases in the middle. This CDR3 reads CASSEPSPNSPLHF. CDR3 DNA: TGTGCCAGCAGTGAGCCAAGCCCCAATTCACCCCTCCACTTT.

This sequence joins TRBV3-1 (or the pseudogene TRBV3-2) and TRBJ2-1, with 9 bases that match TRBD2. This CDR3 contains 15 residues. The germline CDR1 and CDR2 sequences are LGHDT and YNNKEL (reference sequence). The trim removed 0 bases at V and 12 bases at J, leaving 9 bases unmatched. The CDR3 nucleotides are TGTGCCAGCAGCCAAGAAACTAGCGGGCCTGGCGGGCAGTTCTTC. This encodes CASSQETSGPGGQFF.

This chain connects TRBV7-9 to TRBJ1-6, with D possibly TRBD1 on 6 matching bases. Per germline, CDR1 SEHNR and CDR2 FQNEAQ (reference sequence). Trimming removed 7 bases from V and 13 bases from J, with 20 bases in between. The CDR3 is 14 amino acids. CDR3 in amino acids: CASTRGAGISPLHF. The CDR3, as DNA: TGTGCCAGCACCCGGGGGGCGGGGATATCGCCCCTCCACTTT.

This chain joins TRBV7-2 and TRBJ2-3, with 8 bases that match TRBD2. With 5 bases clipped from V and 4 bases from J, the junction kept 5 bases outside the gene matches. The CDR3 is 14 residues long. From germline, CDR1 is SGHTA and CDR2 FQGNSA. The CDR3: CASSPGGAPDTQYF. DNA for the CDR3: TGTGCCAGCAGCCCCGGGGGGGCCCCAGATACGCAGTATTTT.

This chain joins TRBV6-5 and TRBJ1-4; D perhaps matches TRBD1 (6 bases). Germline V gives CDR1 MNHEY, CDR2 SVGAGI. The V gene lost 4 bases and the J gene lost 4 bases, with 16 bases spanning the gap. This CDR3 spans 16 amino acids. CDR3 protein: CASSFSHGTSNEKLFF. As DNA, the CDR3 is TGTGCCAGCAGTTTTTCACACGGGACAAGTAATGAAAAACTGTTTTTT.

This chain's CDR3 is CASSLVVGKANYGYTF. The CDR3, as DNA: TGTGCCAGCAGCTTAGTAGTCGGGAAAGCTAACTATGGCTACACCTTC. The chain employs TRBV7-8 and TRBJ1-2; D remains unclear. V lost 1 base to trimming and J lost 0 bases, with 12 bases between them. Germline V gene data show CDR1 as SGHVS and CDR2 as FQNEAQ. This CDR3 contains 16 residues.

V is TRBV9 and J is TRBJ2-7, with D perhaps given as TRBD1 or TRBD2 (5 bases each). This CDR3 is 15 amino acids long. Trimming removed 2 bases at V and 0 bases at J, with 12 bases between. Germline CDR1 and CDR2: SGDLS and YYNGEE. The DNA of the CDR3 is TGTGCCAGCAGCGTGGGGACGGCTAGCTCCTACGAGCAGTACTTC. Encoded protein: CASSVGTASSYEQYF.

CDR3 sequence (DNA): TGTGCCAGCACCAACAGGGGGGGGGCCACGAATGAGCAGTTCTTC. Protein: CASTNRGGATNEQFF. The chain joins TRBV28 to TRBJ2-1; possibly TRBD1 for D (8 bases). Trimming removed 7 bases from V and 7 bases from J, with 20 bases in between. The CDR3 is made up of 15 amino acids. CDR1 is MDHEN and CDR2 is SYDVKM in the germline V gene.

The V gene is TRBV27, the J gene TRBJ2-7; 9 bases map to TRBD1. The V gene end was trimmed by 6 bases and the J gene end by 3 bases; junction bases not matched to a gene: 6. Germline lookup yields CDR1 MNHEY and CDR2 SMNVEV (reference sequence). This CDR3 has 14 amino acids. CDR3 amino acids: CASSPRDRVYEQYF. The CDR3 DNA reads TGTGCCAGCAGCCCCCGGGACAGGGTCTACGAGCAGTACTTC.

The V gene is TRBV11-1, the J gene TRBJ1-2; 10 bases match TRBD1. The ends lost 6 bases at V and 6 bases at J; junction bases unmatched: 13. Germline-derived CDR1 and CDR2 are SGHAT and FQDESV (reference sequence). This CDR3 is 16 amino acids long. The CDR3 spells CASSPGGQGGRHGYTF. The CDR3 region has the DNA TGTGCCAGCAGTCCCGGTGGACAGGGGGGAAGACATGGCTACACCTTC.

J is TRBJ1-5 and V is TRBV15, with a possible D match to TRBD1 (5 bases). Germline assignment: CDR1 LNHNV and CDR2 YYDKDF (reference sequence). Trimming took 0 bases from V and 0 from J, leaving 12 bases between them. This CDR3 spans 17 amino acids. CDR3 in amino acids: CATSREPTEYSNQPQHF. The CDR3 DNA is TGTGCCACCAGCAGAGAGCCGACAGAATATAGCAATCAGCCCCAGCATTTT.

This clone was counted only a few times. The chain combines TRBV28 with TRBJ1-1; 8 bases map to TRBD1. This CDR3 comprises 16 residues. Germline values: CDR1 MDHEN, CDR2 SYDVKM. With 3 bases clipped from V and 2 bases from J, the junction kept 8 bases outside the gene matches. The CDR3 region has the DNA TGTGCCAGCAGTTTCCTAACAGGGGGGGTTAACACTGAAGCTTTCTTT. Residues: CASSFLTGGVNTEAFF.

The chain is built from TRBV7-9 and TRBJ2-3, with 8 positions matching TRBD2. CDR1 and CDR2 from the germline V gene are SEHNR and FQNEAQ (reference sequence). This CDR3 is built from 14 residues. V lost 3 bases, J lost 4 bases, and 3 bases stayed unmatched. The CDR3 region has the DNA TGTGCCAGCAGCTTCGGACTAGCTTCAGATACGCAGTATTTT. As protein: CASSFGLASDTQYF. Variable domain in full (rest from reference TRBV7-9 and TRBJ2-3): DTGVSQNPRHKITKRGQNVTFRCDPISEHNRLYWYRQTLGQGPEFLTYFQNEAQLEKSRLLSDRFSAERPKGSFSTLEIQRTEQGDSAMYLCASSFGLASDTQYFGPGTRLTVL.

This chain uses TRBV18 with TRBJ1-1; no firm D call. V lost 3 bases, J lost 7 bases, and 9 bases lay in between. The CDR3 spans 12 residues. Germline CDR1 KGHSH, CDR2 LQKENI. The CDR3 nucleotides are TGTGCCAGCTCACCCCAGCAAGATGAAGCTTTCTTT. This codes for CASSPQQDEAFF. The entire variable domain, with the rest obtained from reference TRBV18 and TRBJ1-1, is as follows: NAGVMQNPRHLVRRRGQEARLRCSPMKGHSHVYWYRQLPEEGLKFMVYLQKENIIDESGMPKERFSAEFPKEGPSILRIQQVVRGDSAAYFCASSPQQDEAFFGQGTRLTVV.

V gene TRBV7-9 combines with J gene TRBJ2-7; D may be TRBD2 (6 bases). V dropped 5 bases and J dropped 4 bases, with 18 bases sitting between them. Germline V gene lookup returns CDR1 SEHNR and CDR2 FQNEAQ (reference sequence). This CDR3 has 15 amino acids. The CDR3 DNA reads TGTGCCAGCAGCCTCGCGGGCGGGGCCTCTTACGAGCAGTACTTC. This sequence encodes CASSLAGGASYEQYF.

This clone turned up a few times. The CDR3 DNA is TGTGCCAGCAGCCCAGGGGACAGGGGAGACGGTGAGCAGTTCTTC. Its translation: CASSPGDRGDGEQFF. The rearrangement joins TRBV28 to TRBJ2-1; 10 nucleotides agree with TRBD1. There are 15 residues in the CDR3. In germline, CDR1 is MDHEN, CDR2 SYDVKM. V lost 6 bases and J lost 9; bases outside the gene matches: 11.

J is TRBJ1-2 and V is TRBV20-1; no reliable D call. The V gene's germline CDR1 is DFQATT and CDR2 SNEGSKA (reference sequence). The CDR3 covers 11 residues. V was pared by 5 bases and J by 8 bases, with 12 bases between. The DNA for the CDR3 is TGCAGTGCTGAAGGTTCGGTCGGCTACACCTTC. Encoded protein: CSAEGSVGYTF.

The J gene is TRBJ1-1, the V gene TRBV27; a possible D gene is TRBD1 (5 bases). Trimming pared 3 bases from V and 3 bases from J, leaving 17 bases between. The CDR3 loop spans 16 amino acids. Germline assignment: CDR1 MNHEY and CDR2 SMNVEV (reference sequence). CDR3 residues: CASSFGASGGYTEAFF. CDR3 nucleotide sequence: TGTGCCAGCAGTTTCGGGGCCAGCGGGGGATACACTGAAGCTTTCTTT.

The rearrangement joins TRBV28 to TRBJ1-1; TRBD1 matches at 7 bases. Trimming removed 6 bases from V and 1 base from J; junction bases left unmatched: 5. Per germline, CDR1 MDHEN and CDR2 SYDVKM. This CDR3 is 14 amino acids long. The CDR3 bases are TGTGCCAGCAGAGTGACAGGGTCGAACACTGAAGCTTTCTTT. Its translation: CASRVTGSNTEAFF.

This clone was detected a few times. The chain is built from TRBV7-2 and TRBJ1-2, with TRBD1 as a possible D gene (6 bases). The ends were cut back, 4 bases at V and 4 bases at J, with 16 bases in the middle. Germline assignment: CDR1 SGHTA and CDR2 FQGNSA. This CDR3 spans 15 amino acids. CDR3 amino acids: CASSSWTASLYGYTF. In DNA form, the CDR3 reads TGTGCCAGCAGCTCCTGGACAGCCTCCCTCTATGGCTACACCTTC.

V usage is TRBV6-5 and J usage is TRBJ1-2, with D maybe TRBD1 (6 bases). This CDR3 contains 13 residues. V lost 3 bases to trimming and J lost 3 bases, with 8 bases between them. Germline CDR1 and CDR2: MNHEY and SVGAGI. The CDR3 coding sequence is TGTGCCAGCAGTTATCCAGGGGACTATGGCTACACCTTC. This translates into CASSYPGDYGYTF.

This sequence joins TRBV24-1 and TRBJ1-5; D uncertain. From germline, CDR1 is KGHDR and CDR2 SFDVKD. This CDR3 region has 14 residues. Trimming left V 0 bases short and J 1 base short, with 3 bases between. The chain's CDR3 is CATSDLSSNQPQHF. In DNA form, the CDR3 reads TGTGCCACCAGTGATTTGTCAAGCAATCAGCCCCAGCATTTT.